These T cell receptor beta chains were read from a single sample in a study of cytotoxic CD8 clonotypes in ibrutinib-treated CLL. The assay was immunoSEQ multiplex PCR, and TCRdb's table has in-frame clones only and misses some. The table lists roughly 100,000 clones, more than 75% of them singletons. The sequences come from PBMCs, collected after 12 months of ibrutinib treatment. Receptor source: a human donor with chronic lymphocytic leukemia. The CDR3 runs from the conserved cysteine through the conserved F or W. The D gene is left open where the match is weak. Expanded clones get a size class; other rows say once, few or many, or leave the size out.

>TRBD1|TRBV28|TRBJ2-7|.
TGTGCCAGCAGGGGACAGGGGGCCGACGAGCAGTACTTC
CASRGQGADEQYF
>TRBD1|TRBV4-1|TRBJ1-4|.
TGCGCCAGCAGCCACATTACAGGGGATGAAAAACTGTTTTTT
CASSHITGDEKLFF
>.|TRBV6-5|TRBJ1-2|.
TGTGCCAGCACCGAACAGTTGGGTTATGGCTACACCTTC
CASTEQLGYGYTF
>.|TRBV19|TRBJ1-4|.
TGTGCCAGTAGTATAGCCCCGGGAGGCAGCCTGCGAGGTAATGAAAAACTGTTTTTT
CASSIAPGGSLRGNEKLFF
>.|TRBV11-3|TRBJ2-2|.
TGTGCCAGCAGCCCTCTTATAGCGAACACCGGGGAGCTGTTTTTT
CASSPLIANTGELFF
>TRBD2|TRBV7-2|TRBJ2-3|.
TGTGCCAGCAGCTTAGTGCGGGGGAGCACAGATACGCAGTATTTT
CASSLVRGSTDTQYF
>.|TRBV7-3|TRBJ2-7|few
TGTGCCAGCAGCTTCGGGGGCTCGGGGTACGAGCAGTACTTC
CASSFGGSGYEQYF
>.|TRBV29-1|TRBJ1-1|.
TGCAGCGTTGAGCGGGGGTTGAACACTGAAGCTTTCTTT
CSVERGLNTEAFF
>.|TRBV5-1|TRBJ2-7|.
TGCGCCAGCAGCCCGTCCATCCCCGGGTACGAGCAGTACTTC
CASSPSIPGYEQYF
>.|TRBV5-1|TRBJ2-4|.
TGCGCCAGCGACCCCCAATTTCTCGATTTTCTAGCCAAAAACATTCAGTACTTC
CASDPQFLDFLAKNIQYF
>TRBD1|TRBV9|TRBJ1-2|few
TGTGCCAGCAGCGTAGATTCGACAGGGGGCGGTGGCTACACCTTC
CASSVDSTGGGGYTF
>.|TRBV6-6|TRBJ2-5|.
TGTGCCAGCAGTTACTCTGGGGGTTTAGAAGAGACCCAGTACTTC
CASSYSGGLEETQYF
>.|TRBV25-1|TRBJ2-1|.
TGTGCCAGCAGTGAATCAAACGGCAGGAAAATCCCTCGACATGAGCAGTTCTTC
CASSESNGRKIPRHEQFF
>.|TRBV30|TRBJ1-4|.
TGTGCCTGGAGCTCTCAGGGGTTGGCGGAAAAACTGTTTTTT
CAWSSQGLAEKLFF
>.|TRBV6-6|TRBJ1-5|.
TGTGCCGCTCGAGGAGGGCCCAATCAGCCCCAGCATTTT
CAARGGPNQPQHF
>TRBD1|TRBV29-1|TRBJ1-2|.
TGCAGCGATCGGCAGGGGGCGCATGGCTACACCTTC
CSDRQGAHGYTF
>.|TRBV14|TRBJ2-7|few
TGTGCCAGCAGACTGACAGGTACCTACGAGCAGTACTTC
CASRLTGTYEQYF
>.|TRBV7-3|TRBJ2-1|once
TGTGCCAGCAGCTTAAGTGGGAGCAGGGTTAATGAGCAGTTCTTC
CASSLSGSRVNEQFF
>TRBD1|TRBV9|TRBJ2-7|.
TGTGCCAGCAGCGCATCACCAGGGGGATCTGGTTCCGAGCAGTACTTC
CASSASPGGSGSEQYF
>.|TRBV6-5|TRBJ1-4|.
TGTGCCAGCAGTAGAGGGGATGAAAAACTGTTTTTT
CASSRGDEKLFF
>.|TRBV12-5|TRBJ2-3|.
TGTGCTAGTGGTTTGGTGGGTGCGGGGAAGGCAGATACGCAGTATTTT
CASGLVGAGKADTQYF
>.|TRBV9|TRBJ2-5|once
TGTGCCAGCAGCGTCTGGTACCAAGAGACCCAGTACTTC
CASSVWYQETQYF